Listed below are T cell receptor beta chains from one sample, sequenced in a study of blood T cell repertoires in COVID-19. Profiled with immunoSEQ multiplex PCR; TCRdb holds only in-frame clones, not every one. Altogether 55,000 to 70,000 clones are present, roughly three quarters being singletons, with the ten largest covering roughly 3.2%. The sample consisted of peripheral blood. The receptor set was obtained from a man in his fifties or sixties with acute or convalescent COVID-19. The CDR3 runs from the conserved cysteine through the conserved F or W.

>TRBV29-1|TRBJ2-1|16
CSVDDTGGSSYNEQFF
>TRBV11-2|TRBJ2-3|15
CASSLVAASTDTQYF
>TRBV18|TRBJ2-3|14
CASSRSGRTDTQYF
>TRBV7-3|TRBJ2-3|17
CASSSSFLAGVTDTQYF
>TRBV5-4|TRBJ2-7|13
CASSLDRGREQYF
>TRBV5-1|TRBJ2-3|17
CASSLAFGGAVTDTQYF
>TRBV5-1|TRBJ2-1|15
CASMAGGFSYNEQFF
>TRBV5-4|TRBJ2-1|14
CASSLKGGGGEQFF
>TRBV24-1|TRBJ2-7|16
CATSGVGTGRSYEQYF
>TRBV7-2|TRBJ2-5|16
CASSLGLSTGGETQYF
>TRBV5-1|TRBJ2-7|16
CASSLAPGQGVYEQYF
>TRBV11-3|TRBJ1-1|14
CASSPRGPDTEAFF
>TRBV11-2|TRBJ1-3|16
CASSQWTEGSGNTIYF
>TRBV19|TRBJ2-1|15
CASVNRDRGSSEQFF
>TRBV5-4|TRBJ1-1|14
CASSLTRGDTEAFF
>TRBV29-1|TRBJ2-3|12
CSAWQSADTQYF
>TRBV5-5|TRBJ2-1|13
CASSPTGYNEQFF
>TRBV10-3|TRBJ1-1|15
CAISETPQGGAEAFF
>TRBV9|TRBJ1-1|14
CASSVGSTGTEAFF
>TRBV4-1|TRBJ2-1|17
CASSQKTPGQGGNEQFF
>TRBV6-5|TRBJ1-2|14
CASSYGQVSYGYTF
>TRBV5-1|TRBJ1-1|13
CASSLDRNTEAFF
>TRBV7-2|TRBJ1-6|14
CASRVTGGNSPLHF
>TRBV6-4|TRBJ2-5|20
CASSDVPCWRGTGNQETQYF
>TRBV9|TRBJ1-1|12
CASKGGGDEAFF
>TRBV5-4|TRBJ2-1|17
CASSWVPIGGGYNEQFF
>TRBV4-1|TRBJ1-2|13
CASSEAVPNGYTF
>TRBV19|TRBJ2-2|16
CASSIDLGQGTGELFF
>TRBV5-1|TRBJ2-1|15
CASSFGGGADNEQFF
>TRBV7-2|TRBJ2-3|14
CASSFSAGADTQYF
>TRBV18|TRBJ1-6|15
CASSPGTGGNSPLHF
>TRBV5-1|TRBJ2-4|13
CASRQGGENIQYF
>TRBV5-1|TRBJ1-6|18
CASSGGQGMSSYNSPLHF
>TRBV6-5|TRBJ1-5|13
CASSTSADQPQHF
>TRBV6-5|TRBJ1-1|11
CASSILTEAFF
>TRBV19|TRBJ1-4|11
CATGVGEKLFF
>TRBV6-1|TRBJ1-4|14
CASSESGSWGKLFF
>TRBV5-1|TRBJ2-1|12
CASSFGINEQFF